Each of the 18 T cell receptor beta chains below was sequenced from the same sample in a study of T cell responses to AZD1222 COVID-19 vaccine. The table came from immunoSEQ multiplex PCR; TCRdb's copy has only in-frame clones and leaves some out. The data show about 150,000 clones, 90% to 95% seen once. Sequenced here: peripheral blood, sampled 28 days after the second AZD1222 dose. These receptors originate from an adult who received the AZD1222 COVID-19 vaccine.

V is TRBV6-5 and J is TRBJ1-1, with D uncertain. Germline V gene data show CDR1 as MNHEY and CDR2 as SVGAGI. This CDR3 is built from 13 residues. Deletions cut 8 bases from V and 11 bases from J, with 21 bases between. The CDR3 loop is CASYDSRLMGAFF. CDR3 coding DNA: TGTGCCAGCTACGACTCCCGGTTGATGGGGGCTTTCTTT.

J is TRBJ1-6 and V is TRBV5-4; 7 nucleotides match TRBD1. Germline V CDR1 and CDR2: SGHNT, YYREEE (reference sequence). This CDR3 region has 16 residues. V shed 7 bases, J shed 1 base, and the junction held 8 bases outside the gene matches. CDR3 amino acids: CASADRAESYNSPLHF. The CDR3 DNA sequence: TGTGCCAGCGCCGACAGGGCGGAATCCTATAATTCACCCCTCCACTTT.

The J gene is TRBJ2-2, the V gene TRBV6-5; no firm D call. CDR1 and CDR2 from the germline V gene are MNHEY and SVGAGI. Trimming left V 3 bases short and J 2 bases short, with 10 bases between. CDR3 length equals 15 residues. DNA of the CDR3: TGTGCCAGCAGTTATCAGCCATCTAACACCGGGGAGCTGTTTTTT. Its translation: CASSYQPSNTGELFF.

The V call is TRBV7-9, the J call TRBJ2-3; the D call may be TRBD1 or TRBD2 (5 bases each). Germline loops: CDR1 SEHNR, CDR2 FQNEAQ (reference sequence). This CDR3 region has 13 residues. Trimming shortened V by 6 bases and J by 4 bases, and 11 bases separated the two germline ends. The DNA of the CDR3 is TGTGCCAGCAGGGCAGGGAGTTCAGATACGCAGTATTTT. Amino acid sequence: CASRAGSSDTQYF.

This rearrangement joins TRBV12-5 to TRBJ2-3; D remains ambiguous. Between the trimmed V and J ends, which lost 0 bases and 2 bases, there was a span of 3 bases. There are 13 residues in the CDR3. The germline V gene encodes CDR1 LGHNT and CDR2 FRNRAP. The CDR3 nucleotides read TGTGCTAGTGGTTTGGTATTCACAGATACGCAGTATTTT. Its protein product is CASGLVFTDTQYF.

This clone was observed once. This chain links TRBV9 with TRBJ1-1; a possible D gene is TRBD1 (6 bases). Per germline, CDR1 SGDLS and CDR2 YYNGEE. V was pared by 2 bases and J by 1 base, with 9 bases between. CDR3 size: 14 residues. This CDR3 is CASSVLDRNTEAFF. CDR3 DNA: TGTGCCAGCAGCGTGCTGGACAGGAACACTGAAGCTTTCTTT.

The chain recombines TRBV7-8 with TRBJ2-7; possible D gene TRBD2, 5 bases. Germline CDR1 SGHVS, CDR2 FQNEAQ. The germline V and J ends were trimmed by 5 bases and 0 bases, with 8 bases remaining between them. The length of the CDR3 is 13 residues. The DNA for the CDR3 is TGTGCCAGCAGCACCACTAGCTCCTACGAGCAGTACTTC. It codes for CASSTTSSYEQYF.

This clone has only one observation. J is TRBJ2-3 and V is TRBV5-1, with TRBD1 as a possible D gene (5 bases). Per the germline V gene, CDR1 is SGHRS and CDR2 is YFSETQ. Trimming took 0 bases from V and 6 from J, leaving 8 bases between them. The CDR3 is 13 residues long. The CDR3, as DNA: TGCGCCAGCAGCTTGGAGGGGCGGGATACGCAGTATTTT. As protein: CASSLEGRDTQYF.

This chain connects TRBV28 to TRBJ1-2, with no clear D. The CDR3 contains 13 residues. Germline values: CDR1 MDHEN, CDR2 SYDVKM. V was cut by 2 bases and J by 4 bases, with 8 bases left in between. CDR3 region: CASSLEWGYGYTF. The CDR3 DNA reads as TGTGCCAGCAGTTTAGAATGGGGCTATGGCTACACCTTC.

This chain's CDR3 is CASTKRGGVGRRETQYF. The CDR3 DNA sequence: TGTGCCAGCACCAAAAGGGGGGGAGTGGGTAGAAGGGAGACCCAGTACTTC. The chain is built from TRBV7-9 and TRBJ2-5; maybe TRBD2 (7 bases). In germline, CDR1 is SEHNR, CDR2 FQNEAQ (reference sequence). V was cut by 7 bases and J by 5 bases, with 26 bases left in between. The CDR3 is 17 amino acids.

V and J are TRBV6-6 and TRBJ1-6; D uncertain. Germline V lookup: CDR1 MNHNY, CDR2 SVGAGI (reference sequence). The CDR3 extends over 13 amino acids. Trimming removed 9 bases at V and 9 bases at J, with 15 bases between. CDR3 nucleotides: TGTGCCAGTGTCCGGGCCTCAAGTTCACCCCTCCACTTT. Residues: CASVRASSSPLHF.

The rearrangement uses TRBV18 and TRBJ2-3; the match to TRBD2 covers 12 bases. V lost 4 bases and J lost 2; bases outside the gene matches: 7. The CDR3 is 17 amino acids. Germline V CDR1 and CDR2: KGHSH, LQKENI. The chain's CDR3 is CASSLRLAGDLTDTQYF. CDR3 nucleotide sequence: TGTGCCAGCTCACTGAGACTAGCGGGGGACCTCACAGATACGCAGTATTTT. The complete variable domain, with remaining parts taken from reference TRBV18 and TRBJ2-3, reads NAGVMQNPRHLVRRRGQEARLRCSPMKGHSHVYWYRQLPEEGLKFMVYLQKENIIDESGMPKERFSAEFPKEGPSILRIQQVVRGDSAAYFCASSLRLAGDLTDTQYFGPGTRLTVL.

The J gene is TRBJ2-5, the V gene TRBV6-5; no clear D. V gave up 8 bases and J gave up 7 bases, with 14 bases separating them. The CDR3 is made up of 12 amino acids. Germline assignment: CDR1 MNHEY and CDR2 SVGAGI. CDR3 nucleotides: TGTGCCAGCGCGCGGTTGGACGTGACCCAGTACTTC. It encodes CASARLDVTQYF.

In its sample, this clone was seen a few times. The genes are TRBV28 and TRBJ2-3; 8 bases are shared with TRBD1. CDR1 is MDHEN and CDR2 is SYDVKM in the germline V gene. The CDR3 consists of 20 residues. Trimming removed 5 bases from V and 1 base from J; junction bases left unmatched: 20. The CDR3 here is CASSRTGSYSRRGGTDTQYF. The DNA of the CDR3 is TGTGCCAGCAGTAGGACAGGGAGTTATTCTCGGCGAGGCGGCACAGATACGCAGTATTTT.

The chain is built from TRBV7-3 and TRBJ2-2; TRBD1 is a possible D gene (6 bases). V lost 6 bases and J 4 bases, leaving 9 bases between the germline ends. The CDR3 is made up of 13 amino acids. Germline CDR1 and CDR2: SGHTA and FQGTGA. The CDR3 sequence is CASRTGPTGELFF. The CDR3 DNA reads TGTGCCAGCAGAACAGGGCCCACCGGGGAGCTGTTTTTT.

There are a few counts of this clone. The rearrangement uses TRBV7-9 and TRBJ2-7; 7 bases are a match to TRBD2. The length of the CDR3 is 15 residues. Germline V gene sequence: CDR1 SEHNR, CDR2 FQNEAQ (reference sequence). Trimming at V came to 4 bases and at J to 4 bases, leaving 10 bases not matched to a gene. CDR3 in amino acids: CASSSTGLPKYEQYF. The CDR3, as DNA: TGTGCCAGCAGCTCAACGGGACTACCCAAATACGAGCAGTACTTC.

V and J are TRBV7-9 and TRBJ1-1, with D possibly TRBD1 on 5 matching bases. Germline CDR1 and CDR2: SEHNR and FQNEAQ (reference sequence). Trimming stripped 5 bases from V and 5 bases from J, with 18 bases between. The CDR3 covers 15 residues. CDR3 sequence (DNA): TGTGCCAGCAGCCCGGCCTTGCGGGGGGAAACTGAAGCTTTCTTT. It encodes CASSPALRGETEAFF.

The gene calls are TRBV9 and TRBJ1-5; no reliable D call. This CDR3 is built from 15 residues. CDR1 is SGDLS and CDR2 is YYNGEE in the germline V gene. V lost 0 bases to trimming and J lost 2 bases, with 9 bases between them. The CDR3 DNA sequence: TGTGCCAGCAGCGTAGAAGGCTCTGGCAATCAGCCCCAGCATTTT. This sequence encodes CASSVEGSGNQPQHF.